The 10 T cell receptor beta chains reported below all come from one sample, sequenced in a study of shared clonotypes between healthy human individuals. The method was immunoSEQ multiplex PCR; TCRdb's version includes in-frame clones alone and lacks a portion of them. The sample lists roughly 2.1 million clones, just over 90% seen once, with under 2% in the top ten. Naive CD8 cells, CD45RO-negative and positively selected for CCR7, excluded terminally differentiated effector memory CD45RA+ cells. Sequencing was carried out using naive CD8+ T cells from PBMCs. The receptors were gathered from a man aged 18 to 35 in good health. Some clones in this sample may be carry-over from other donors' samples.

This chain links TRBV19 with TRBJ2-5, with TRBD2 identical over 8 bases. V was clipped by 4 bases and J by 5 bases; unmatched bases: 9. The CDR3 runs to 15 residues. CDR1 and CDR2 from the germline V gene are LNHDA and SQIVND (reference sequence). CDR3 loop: CASSKKGLARETQYF. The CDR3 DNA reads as TGTGCCAGTAGTAAAAAAGGACTAGCTCGGGAGACCCAGTACTTC.

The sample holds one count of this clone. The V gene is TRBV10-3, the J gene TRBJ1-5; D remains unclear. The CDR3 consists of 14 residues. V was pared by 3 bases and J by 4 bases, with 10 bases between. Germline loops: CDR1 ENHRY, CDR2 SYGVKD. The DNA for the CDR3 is TGTGCCATCAGTGAAGCAGCCGAGAATCAGCCCCAGCATTTT. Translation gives CAISEAAENQPQHF.

In nucleotides, the CDR3 is TGCGCCAGCAGCCAAGATGGGGCAGGGGACACTGAAGCTTTCTTT. It encodes CASSQDGAGDTEAFF. V and J are TRBV4-3 and TRBJ1-1, with a tentative D call TRBD1 (6 bases). V gave up 0 bases and J gave up 3 bases, with 11 bases separating them. Germline CDR1 reads LGHNA; CDR2 reads YSLEER. The CDR3 is 15 residues long.

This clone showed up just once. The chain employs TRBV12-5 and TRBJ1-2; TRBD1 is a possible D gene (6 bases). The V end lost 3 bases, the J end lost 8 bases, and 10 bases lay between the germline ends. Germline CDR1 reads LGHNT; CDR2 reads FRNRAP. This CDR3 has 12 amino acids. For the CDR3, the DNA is TGTGCTAGTGGTTTCTGGGGGCTCGGCTACACCTTC. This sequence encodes CASGFWGLGYTF. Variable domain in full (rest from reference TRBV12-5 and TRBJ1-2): DARVTQTPRHKVTEMGQEVTMRCQPILGHNTVFWYRQTMMQGLELLAYFRNRAPLDDSGMPKDRFSAEMPDATLATLKIQPSEPRDSAVYFCASGFWGLGYTFGSGTRLTVV.

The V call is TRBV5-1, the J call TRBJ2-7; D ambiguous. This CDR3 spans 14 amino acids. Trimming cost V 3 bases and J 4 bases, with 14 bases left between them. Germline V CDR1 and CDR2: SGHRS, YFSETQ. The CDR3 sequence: CASSSYVGGYEQYF. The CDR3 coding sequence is TGCGCCAGCAGCTCCTACGTTGGTGGATACGAGCAGTACTTC.

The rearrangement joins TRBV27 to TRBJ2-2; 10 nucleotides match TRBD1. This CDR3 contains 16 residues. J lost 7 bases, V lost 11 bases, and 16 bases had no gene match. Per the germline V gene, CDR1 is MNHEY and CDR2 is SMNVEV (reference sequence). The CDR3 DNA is TGTGCCGCTAGGGGGACAGGGGCCCCCCAGGTCGGGGAGCTGTTTTTT. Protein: CAARGTGAPQVGELFF.

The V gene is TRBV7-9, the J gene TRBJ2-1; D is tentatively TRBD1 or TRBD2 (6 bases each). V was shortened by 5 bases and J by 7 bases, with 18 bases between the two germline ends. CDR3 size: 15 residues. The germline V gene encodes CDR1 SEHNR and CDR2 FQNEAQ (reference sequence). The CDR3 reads CASSLGGGILNEQFF. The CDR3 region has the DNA TGTGCCAGCAGCCTCGGAGGGGGGATCCTGAATGAGCAGTTCTTC.

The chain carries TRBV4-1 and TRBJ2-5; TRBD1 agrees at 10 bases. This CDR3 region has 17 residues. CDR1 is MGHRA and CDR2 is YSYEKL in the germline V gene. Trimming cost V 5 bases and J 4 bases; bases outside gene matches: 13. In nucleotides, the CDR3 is TGCGCCAGCAGCGTACTACCGGGACAGGGGATTTTAGAGACCCAGTACTTC. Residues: CASSVLPGQGILETQYF.

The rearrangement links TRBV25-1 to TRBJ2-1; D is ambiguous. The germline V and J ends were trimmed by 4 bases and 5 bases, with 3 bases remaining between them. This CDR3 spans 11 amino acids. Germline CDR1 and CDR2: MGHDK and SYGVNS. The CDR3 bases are TGTGCCAGCAGTGGGCACAATGAGCAGTTCTTC. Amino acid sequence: CASSGHNEQFF. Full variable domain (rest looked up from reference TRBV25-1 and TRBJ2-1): EADIYQTPRYLVIGTGKKITLECSQTMGHDKMYWYQQDPGMELHLIHYSYGVNSTEKGDLSSESTVSRIRTEHFPLTLESARPSHTSQYLCASSGHNEQFFGPGTRLTVL.

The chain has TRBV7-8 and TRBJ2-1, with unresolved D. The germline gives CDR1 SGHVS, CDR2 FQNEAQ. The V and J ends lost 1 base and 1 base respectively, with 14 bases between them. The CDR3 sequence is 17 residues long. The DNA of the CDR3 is TGTGCCAGCAGCTTAGGGTGGGTGGTAAGGTCCTACAATGAGCAGTTCTTC. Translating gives CASSLGWVVRSYNEQFF. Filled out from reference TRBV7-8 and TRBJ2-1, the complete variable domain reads GAGVSQSPRYKVAKRGQDVALRCDPISGHVSLFWYQQALGQGPEFLTYFQNEAQLDKSGLPSDRFFAERPEGSVSTLKIQRTQQEDSAVYLCASSLGWVVRSYNEQFFGPGTRLTVL.